The entry that follows covers one TCR beta chain sequence. Its matching antigen is unknown. Per the germline V gene, CDR1 is MNHEY and CDR2 is SVGEGT. The V gene lost 0 bases and the J gene lost 2 bases, with 9 bases spanning the gap. The CDR3 covers 15 residues. The data were obtained in a study of T cells in Graves' hyperthyroidism and ophthalmopathy. Study outcomes and limitations: Among clonotypes expanded in thyroid above 0.001, most were also found in blood. Median prediction lead before ophthalmopathy onset was 6 to 8 months with the model.

Regions amplified from RNA transcripts were the TCR beta CDR3 regions. First-round RT-PCR targeting the TCR CDR3 was performed with the HTBI primer set. TCRdb passed the multiplex PCR reads through MiXCR, listing each CDR3 protein once. Here the sample spans some 690,000 distinct CDR3 sequences, approximately 15% being singletons. Researchers barred patients who had uncontrolled infection, other autoimmune disease, pregnancy or lactation. The receptor was isolated from a middle-aged man with Graves' hyperthyroidism. Sequences were obtained from blood. The chain combines TRBV6-2 or TRBV6-3 with TRBJ2-3, with unresolved D. The CDR3 DNA is TGTGCCAGCAGTTACTCGGTAGTGTTCACAGATACGCAGTATTTT. Translating it yields CASSYSVVFTDTQYF.